This T cell receptor beta chain was identified in a study of blood T cell repertoires in COVID-19 (dated by TCRdb to about 2020). About the study as a whole: Samples covering the acute and convalescent phases of COVID-19 were provided by collaborators in the United States, Italy and Spain. A de-identified subject ID, COVID-19 status, age in years and sex were almost always included in the sample metadata. A freely available public database, intended as a resource for researchers studying the immune response to SARS-CoV-2, is where the repertoires were released. Deeply sampled blood TCRbeta repertoires from subjects exposed to, actively infected with, or recovered from COVID-19 were included in the dataset. The samples were drawn from two sources: the first 160 participants of the ongoing ImmuneRACE study, and about 1,300 subjects contributed by 6 global collaborators. HLA class I and class II types, where available, came from metadata supplied by the sample provider rather than from assay-based typing. The prospective study material was composed of cDNA or gDNA derived from T cells, B-cell-depleted T cells, or PBMCs.

Another Seattle source contributed samples from volunteer blood donors who had recovered from COVID-19. Collaborating institutions collected whole blood in K2EDTA tubes following their own protocols. For TCRbeta analysis, collaborators shipped samples in one of three forms: frozen whole blood, isolated PBMCs, or DNA extracted from either of those sample types. TCRbeta CDR3 regions were amplified from genomic DNA by means of the immunoSEQ Assay, a bias-controlled multiplex PCR. Per the source publication's procedure: Nucleated cell counts per sample were estimated from amplification of reference gene primers within the assay. To quantify the absolute abundance of each unique TCRbeta CDR3 rearrangement, sequence reads were collapsed and filtered. For each sample, productive Simpson clonality was calculated as the square root of Simpson's diversity index across productive rearrangements. TCRdb provides this immuneACCESS table in a form limited to in-frame rearrangements. Some clones are lacking; in checked studies, under half of them reflect an unresolved V gene, and why the rest are absent is not known. V and J calls and clone size are as listed in that table; D and trimming were resolved from the DNA. This sample gives around 230,000 clones in total; roughly 88% of them show up just once. Of the sample, approximately 2.3% is held by the ten largest clones.

The study at large found these results: The amount of clinical and demographic metadata varied by source and participant and was provided uncurated.

Counted from cysteine to phenylalanine, this CDR3 has 13 amino acids. Kept here is only the CDR3 DNA, which spans 39 bases and is read in frame from base 1. Based on the germline V gene (reference sequence), the CDR1 and CDR2 sequences are LNHDA and SQIVND. Relative to germline, V is 2 bases shorter and J is 8 bases shorter, with 12 bases between their ends. Of note for this clone: There is no known antigen for this receptor. Base qualities are not recorded, but no much larger clone differs from it by a single base.

The sequencing sample was made of peripheral blood. The rearranged segments are TRBV19 and TRBJ1-2; the D gene is possibly TRBD1, with 6 bases matching. This TCR derives from a man between 35 and 55 years old who had recovered from COVID-19. The DNA reads TGTGCCAGTAGTATATTACAGGGCGGCGGCTACACCTTC. It codes for CASSILQGGGYTF.